The clone carrying this T cell receptor beta chain was observed a handful of times. The sample belongs to a study of PD-1 blockade in classical Hodgkin lymphoma. With no exception, relapse followed autologous stem cell transplantation in all patients, and brentuximab vedotin exposure varied. Negative selection with magnetic separation was used to purify CD4+ T cells from thawed PBMCs. Method: immunoSEQ multiplex PCR; TCRdb's copy keeps in-frame clones and lacks some. The sample includes about 6,400 clones, about 78% of them seen just once. The CDR3 is 15 residues long. The V gene lost 6 bases and the J gene lost 4 bases, with 13 bases spanning the gap. Germline values: CDR1 MNHNY, CDR2 SVGAGI (reference sequence).

This specimen was CD4+ T cells from blood, taken at baseline. V gene TRBV6-6 combines with J gene TRBJ1-6; maybe TRBD1 (5 bases). The clonotype was recovered from a human donor with classical Hodgkin lymphoma. The DNA of the CDR3 is TGTGCCAGCAGCACGGGGGGACGGTATAATTCACCCCTCCACTTT. The encoded protein is CASSTGGRYNSPLHF.